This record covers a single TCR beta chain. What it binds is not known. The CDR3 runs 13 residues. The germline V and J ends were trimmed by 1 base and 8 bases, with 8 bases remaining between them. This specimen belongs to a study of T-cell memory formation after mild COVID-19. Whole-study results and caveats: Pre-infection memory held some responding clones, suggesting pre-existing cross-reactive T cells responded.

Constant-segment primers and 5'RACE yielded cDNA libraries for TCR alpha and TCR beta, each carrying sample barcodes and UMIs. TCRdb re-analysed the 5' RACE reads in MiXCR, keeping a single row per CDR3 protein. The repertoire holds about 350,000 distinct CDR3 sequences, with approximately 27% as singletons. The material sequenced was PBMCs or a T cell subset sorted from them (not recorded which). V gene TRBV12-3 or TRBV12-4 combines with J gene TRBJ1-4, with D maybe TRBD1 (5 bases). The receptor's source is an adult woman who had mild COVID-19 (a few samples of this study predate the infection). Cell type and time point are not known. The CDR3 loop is CASSLGQREKLFF. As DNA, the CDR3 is TGTGCCAGCAGTTTAGGACAGAGAGAAAAACTGTTTTTT.